A selection of T cell receptor beta chains follows, all from one sample in a study of blood T cells in healthy people across ages. TCRdb re-called the 5' RACE reads with MiXCR, one entry per CDR3 protein. The sample records 1.6 million or so distinct CDR3 sequences, about 35% being singletons. Source material: blood. Receptors were obtained from a woman in her twenties or thirties in good health. Each CDR3 is given with its conserved first and last residue. Fields, in order: V gene, J gene, D gene, clone size, CDR3 DNA, CDR3 protein. The D gene is left open where the match is weak. For some rows the clone size is stated as once, few or many, or as a class when expanded; others skip it.

V: TRBV6-5
J: TRBJ2-7
D: -
size: -
DNA: TGTGCCAGCAGCTCACAGGGCCGAGCCTACGAGCAGTACTTC
CDR3: CASSSQGRAYEQYF

V: TRBV9
J: TRBJ1-2
D: -
size: -
DNA: TGTGCCAGCAGTCCCCACGGGGAGGGGGTTGGCTATGGCTACACCTTC
CDR3: CASSPHGEGVGYGYTF

V: TRBV7-9
J: TRBJ2-3
D: TRBD2
size: -
DNA: TGTGCCACCTCAAAAAAGGGCGGGGGGCCTCCAGATACGCAGTATTTT
CDR3: CATSKKGGGPPDTQYF

V: TRBV7-3
J: TRBJ2-7
D: TRBD2
size: many
DNA: TGTGCCAGCAGCCAAGTAGCGGGAGCCGGCGAGCAGTACTTC
CDR3: CASSQVAGAGEQYF

V: TRBV20-1
J: TRBJ2-7
D: TRBD2
size: few
DNA: TGCAGTGCTAGAGCTCCCCCTGCTAGCGGAGCTTACGAGCAGTACTTC
CDR3: CSARAPPASGAYEQYF

V: TRBV27
J: TRBJ2-5
D: -
size: few
DNA: TGTGCCAGCAGTTTATGGCAAGAGACCCAGTACTTC
CDR3: CASSLWQETQYF

V: TRBV20-1
J: TRBJ1-4
D: TRBD1
size: few
DNA: TGCAGTGCTTCTACGGGACAGGACAAGAATGAAAAACTGTTTTTT
CDR3: CSASTGQDKNEKLFF

V: TRBV2
J: TRBJ2-2
D: -
size: once
DNA: TGTGCCAGCAGAACACGGACGGAGCCGTTTTTT
CDR3: CASRTRTEPFF

V: TRBV6-5
J: TRBJ1-6
D: -
size: -
DNA: TGTGCCAGCAGTTACTTCCCTCGGAGGACCGACGATAATTCACCCCTCCACTTT
CDR3: CASSYFPRRTDDNSPLHF

V: TRBV4-1
J: TRBJ2-1
D: -
size: -
DNA: TGCGCCAGCAGCCAAGTACCCCGGACCGGAGGGTCGGGCAATGAGCAGTTCTTC
CDR3: CASSQVPRTGGSGNEQFF

V: TRBV28
J: TRBJ2-7
D: TRBD2
size: -
DNA: TGTGCCAGCAGGGGACTAATCTCCTACGAGCAGTACTTC
CDR3: CASRGLISYEQYF

V: TRBV12-3/TRBV12-4
J: TRBJ2-5
D: -
size: many
DNA: TGTGCCAGCAGTTTAGCGGCGTTTGGGGGGAGGGAGACCCAGTACTTC
CDR3: CASSLAAFGGRETQYF

V: TRBV20-1
J: TRBJ2-1
D: -
size: -
DNA: TGCAGTGCTAGAGGGGGTGGGGTTTACAATGAGCAGTTCTTC
CDR3: CSARGGGVYNEQFF

V: TRBV12-3/TRBV12-4
J: TRBJ2-1
D: -
size: many
DNA: TGTGCCAGCAGTTTAGAGTCTGACCTGGATGAGCAGTTCTTC
CDR3: CASSLESDLDEQFF

V: TRBV21-1
J: TRBJ2-5
D: -
size: few
DNA: TGTGCCAGCACCCAAGGGAGGGTTGGGCCGGTGGAGACCCAGTACTTC
CDR3: CASTQGRVGPVETQYF

V: TRBV7-2
J: TRBJ2-5
D: TRBD1
size: few
DNA: TGTGCCAGCAGCTTGAGGGGACAGGGGGCGCGGGAGACCCAGTACTTC
CDR3: CASSLRGQGARETQYF

V: TRBV2
J: TRBJ2-6
D: -
size: -
DNA: TGTGCCAGCATAGGGGCTGGGGCCAACGTCCTGACTTTC
CDR3: CASIGAGANVLTF

V: TRBV5-1
J: TRBJ2-7
D: -
size: -
DNA: TGCGCCAGCAGCGGACCGAAGACCTACGAGCAGTACTTC
CDR3: CASSGPKTYEQYF

V: TRBV27
J: TRBJ2-1
D: -
size: once
DNA: TGTGCCAGCAGCTCCGACAGCTCTCAATACAATGAGCAGTTCTTC
CDR3: CASSSDSSQYNEQFF

V: TRBV12-3/TRBV12-4
J: TRBJ2-7
D: -
size: -
DNA: TGTGCCAGCAGTCCCCAGGGACGGTACTTCTACGAGCAGTACTTC
CDR3: CASSPQGRYFYEQYF

V: TRBV12-3/TRBV12-4
J: TRBJ2-2
D: TRBD2
size: -
DNA: TGTGCCAGCAGTAGACGGACTAGCAGGAACACCGGGGAGCTGTTTTTT
CDR3: CASSRRTSRNTGELFF

V: TRBV4-1
J: TRBJ2-7
D: -
size: few
DNA: TGCGCCAGCAGCTCCCACACCGGATCCCCCTTCTACGAGCAGTACTTC
CDR3: CASSSHTGSPFYEQYF

V: TRBV4-1
J: TRBJ2-3
D: -
size: many
DNA: TGCGCCAGCAGAGGGACCTACGATAGCACAGATACGCAGTATTTT
CDR3: CASRGTYDSTDTQYF

V: TRBV6-5
J: TRBJ2-1
D: TRBD1
size: -
DNA: TGTGCCAGCAAATTTGGACAGGGCCCCTTCAATGAGCAGTTCTTC
CDR3: CASKFGQGPFNEQFF

V: TRBV4-2
J: TRBJ2-7
D: TRBD1
size: -
DNA: TGTGCCAGCAGCCACCCGGGACAGGGGTATGGGCAGTACTTC
CDR3: CASSHPGQGYGQYF

V: TRBV20-1
J: TRBJ1-5
D: TRBD1
size: many
DNA: TGCAGTGCTAAGGGGGACAGGGCCAATCAGCCCCAGCATTTT
CDR3: CSAKGDRANQPQHF

V: TRBV11-3
J: TRBJ2-7
D: TRBD1
size: -
DNA: TGTGCCAGCAGCAAAGACAGGGACGACGAGCAGTACTTC
CDR3: CASSKDRDDEQYF

V: TRBV3-1
J: TRBJ2-1
D: -
size: -
DNA: TGTGCCAGCAGCCAAGGACGGGGGGACAGTGAGCAGTTCTTC
CDR3: CASSQGRGDSEQFF

V: TRBV30
J: TRBJ2-7
D: TRBD2
size: -
DNA: TGTGCCTGGAGCCGGGGACTAGCCCCCGAGCAGTACTTC
CDR3: CAWSRGLAPEQYF

V: TRBV2
J: TRBJ1-2
D: TRBD1
size: -
DNA: TGTGCCAGCAGGCAGGGGGGGAGCTACACCTTC
CDR3: CASRQGGSYTF

V: TRBV27
J: TRBJ2-7
D: TRBD1
size: few
DNA: TGTGCCAGCTCCTGGGACAGGGGAAAAAGGGAGCAGTACTTC
CDR3: CASSWDRGKREQYF

V: TRBV29-1
J: TRBJ2-4
D: -
size: -
DNA: TGCAGCGCAGACTTCAGCGGTAGAAACATTCAGTACTTC
CDR3: CSADFSGRNIQYF

V: TRBV30
J: TRBJ2-7
D: -
size: few
DNA: TGTGCCGGGGGTGCCGGGGTAGGCGAGCAGTACTTC
CDR3: CAGGAGVGEQYF

V: TRBV5-1
J: TRBJ2-7
D: TRBD2
size: -
DNA: TGCGCCAGCAGCCTTCCGGGAGGGTGTAACGAGCAGTACTTC
CDR3: CASSLPGGCNEQYF

V: TRBV28
J: TRBJ2-1
D: TRBD2
size: -
DNA: TGTGCCAGCAGTTTTCGTCTAGCGGGAGTCAATGAGCAGTTCTTC
CDR3: CASSFRLAGVNEQFF

V: TRBV7-9
J: TRBJ1-1
D: -
size: few
DNA: TGTGCCAGCAGCCGCCCCTCTGCAGGTCGATGCCTGAACACTGAAGCTTTCTTT
CDR3: CASSRPSAGRCLNTEAFF

V: TRBV4-1
J: TRBJ2-7
D: TRBD2
size: many
DNA: TGCGCCAGCAGCCAGCCGGGGGGGGGCGACGAGCAGTACTTC
CDR3: CASSQPGGGDEQYF

V: TRBV2
J: TRBJ2-1
D: -
size: -
DNA: TGTGCCAGCAGCCCCGGATTTTCTGGGGGAAGGGGTTACAATGAGCAGTTCTTC
CDR3: CASSPGFSGGRGYNEQFF

V: TRBV4-2
J: TRBJ2-1
D: -
size: -
DNA: TGTGCCAGCAGCCAAGAAGCTAGTAGCTCCTACAATGAGCAGTTCTTC
CDR3: CASSQEASSSYNEQFF

V: TRBV10-3
J: TRBJ2-5
D: -
size: -
DNA: TGTGCCATCAGTGCCCAACGGGAGACCCAGTACTTC
CDR3: CAISAQRETQYF

V: TRBV7-8
J: TRBJ2-3
D: -
size: -
DNA: TGTGCCAGCAGCCCCCCCGGGCCCCTGGCAGTGCAGTATTTT
CDR3: CASSPPGPLAVQYF

V: TRBV20-1
J: TRBJ2-4
D: -
size: many
DNA: TGCAGTGCTAGAGCGGATTTCAAAAACATTCAGTACTTC
CDR3: CSARADFKNIQYF

V: TRBV20-1
J: TRBJ1-1
D: -
size: -
DNA: TGCAGTGCTAGGGGGGTGCGCACTGAAGCTTTCTTT
CDR3: CSARGVRTEAFF

V: TRBV5-4
J: TRBJ2-6
D: -
size: -
DNA: TGTGCCAGCGTCAGTCCGGGATCTGGGGCCAACGTCCTGACTTTC
CDR3: CASVSPGSGANVLTF

V: TRBV7-3
J: TRBJ1-1
D: -
size: -
DNA: TGTGCCAGCAGCCTGAACAGGGACGTAGGCACTGAAGCTTTCTTT
CDR3: CASSLNRDVGTEAFF

V: TRBV7-6
J: TRBJ2-3
D: TRBD2
size: -
DNA: TGTGCCAGCAGCTTAGCGAGGCTAGCGGAAAGCACAGATACGCAGTATTTT
CDR3: CASSLARLAESTDTQYF

V: TRBV2
J: TRBJ2-3
D: -
size: few
DNA: TGTGCCAGCCGCGCCCTCGGGGGATTCAGCACAGATACGCAGTATTTT
CDR3: CASRALGGFSTDTQYF

V: TRBV7-2
J: TRBJ2-7
D: TRBD1
size: -
DNA: TGTGCCAGCAGCTTAGGCGGGACAGGGGGAGACGAGCAGTACTTC
CDR3: CASSLGGTGGDEQYF

V: TRBV6-1
J: TRBJ1-1
D: -
size: -
DNA: TGTGCCAGCGACACGGCAGGTGGAACCACTGAAGCTTTCTTT
CDR3: CASDTAGGTTEAFF

V: TRBV5-1
J: TRBJ2-7
D: -
size: -
DNA: TGCGCCAGCAGCTTGCGTGGGGAACCCTACGAGCAGTACTTC
CDR3: CASSLRGEPYEQYF

V: TRBV10-3
J: TRBJ2-7
D: -
size: few
DNA: TGTGCCATCAGTGACCAGAGACGGAAAATCTCCTACGAGCAGTACTTC
CDR3: CAISDQRRKISYEQYF

V: TRBV20-1
J: TRBJ2-5
D: TRBD1
size: many
DNA: TGCAGTGCTAGAGTAGCGACAGGGGGCCAAGAGACCCAGTACTTC
CDR3: CSARVATGGQETQYF

V: TRBV10-1
J: TRBJ2-3
D: -
size: few
DNA: TGCGCCAGCAGTGACGACGGGGCTAGCACAGATACGCAGTATTTT
CDR3: CASSDDGASTDTQYF